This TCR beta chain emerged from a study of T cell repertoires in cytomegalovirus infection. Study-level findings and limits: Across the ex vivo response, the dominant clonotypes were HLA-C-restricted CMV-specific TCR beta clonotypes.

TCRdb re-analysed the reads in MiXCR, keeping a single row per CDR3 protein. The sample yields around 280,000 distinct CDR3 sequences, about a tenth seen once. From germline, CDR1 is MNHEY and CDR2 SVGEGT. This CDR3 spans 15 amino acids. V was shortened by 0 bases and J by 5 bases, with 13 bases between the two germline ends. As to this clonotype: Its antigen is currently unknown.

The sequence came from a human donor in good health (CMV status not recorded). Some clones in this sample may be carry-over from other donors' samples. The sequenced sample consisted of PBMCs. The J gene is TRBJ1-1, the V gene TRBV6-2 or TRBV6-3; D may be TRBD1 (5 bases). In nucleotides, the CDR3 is TGTGCCAGCAGTTACTCTGGGGGGTTGGGAACTGAAGCTTTCTTT. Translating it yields CASSYSGGLGTEAFF.